The source of this T cell receptor beta chain is a study of somatic mutations in cytotoxic T cells in rheumatoid arthritis. For this clone: The target antigen is unknown.

Study-wide findings and caveats: A rise in CD8+ clonality with age was seen in rheumatoid arthritis patients but not in healthy controls.

The germline gives CDR1 SGDLS, CDR2 YYNGEE. CDR3 length: 15 residues. Trimming left V 3 bases short and J 3 bases short, with 13 bases between. Data came from immunoSEQ multiplex PCR; TCRdb stores just in-frame clones and leaves some out. The top ten hold 45% of the sample, which has 2,000 to 3,000 clones, approximately 76% seen once. This clonotype was sampled from a woman aged 40 to 50 with rheumatoid arthritis. The sample comprised CD8+ T cells sorted from blood. V and J are TRBV9 and TRBJ2-1, with D perhaps matching TRBD2 (7 bases). In DNA, the CDR3 is TGTGCCAGCAGCGCCGGGGGGCCTGTCTACAATGAGCAGTTCTTC. Translation gives CASSAGGPVYNEQFF.